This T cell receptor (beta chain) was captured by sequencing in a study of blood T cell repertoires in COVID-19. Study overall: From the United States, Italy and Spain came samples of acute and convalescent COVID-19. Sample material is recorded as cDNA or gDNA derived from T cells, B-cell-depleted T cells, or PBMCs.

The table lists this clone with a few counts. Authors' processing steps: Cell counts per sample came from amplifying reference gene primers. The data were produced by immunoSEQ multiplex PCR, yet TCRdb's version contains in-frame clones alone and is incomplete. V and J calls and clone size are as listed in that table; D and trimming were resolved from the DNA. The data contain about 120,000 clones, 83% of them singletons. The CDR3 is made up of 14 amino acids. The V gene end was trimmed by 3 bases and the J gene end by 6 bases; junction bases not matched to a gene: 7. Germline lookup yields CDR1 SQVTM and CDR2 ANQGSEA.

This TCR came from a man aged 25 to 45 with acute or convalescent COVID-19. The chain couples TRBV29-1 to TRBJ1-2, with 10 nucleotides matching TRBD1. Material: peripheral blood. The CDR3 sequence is CSVETGGLINGYTF. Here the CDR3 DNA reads TGCAGCGTTGAGACAGGGGGCCTAATTAATGGCTACACCTTC.